This T cell receptor (beta chain) stems from a study of shared clonotypes between healthy human individuals. Assay: immunoSEQ multiplex PCR; the TCRdb copy retains only in-frame clones and omits some. The table shows roughly 2,000,000 clones, with about 95% occurring only once. As defined, naive CD8 cells were CD45RO-negative and positively selected for CCR7, with terminally differentiated effector memory CD45RA+ cells excluded. Nashville, Tennessee was home to all donors, who were Caucasian adults. Study-wide results and limits: For naive CD4 cells, around 5% of clonotypes were shared across a few donors. Donors were few, which limited the genetic and exposure-history diversity represented. Researchers sampled only blood; tissue repertoires likely differ.

This CDR3 region has 14 residues. V dropped 5 bases and J dropped 2; count of bases not matched to a gene: 4. CDR1 is MNHEY, CDR2 SMNVEV, per germline (reference sequence). Comments on this clone: No antigen is known for it. The identical CDR3 is also encoded by other nucleotide sequences in the sample.

The sequenced sample was naive CD8+ T cells sorted from blood. The sequence was obtained from a man younger than 30 in good health. The rearrangement links TRBV27 to TRBJ1-1, with 8 bases fitting TRBD1. In nucleotides, the CDR3 is TGTGCCAGCAGTCCTGGGACAGGTAACACTGAAGCTTTCTTT. The encoded protein is CASSPGTGNTEAFF.